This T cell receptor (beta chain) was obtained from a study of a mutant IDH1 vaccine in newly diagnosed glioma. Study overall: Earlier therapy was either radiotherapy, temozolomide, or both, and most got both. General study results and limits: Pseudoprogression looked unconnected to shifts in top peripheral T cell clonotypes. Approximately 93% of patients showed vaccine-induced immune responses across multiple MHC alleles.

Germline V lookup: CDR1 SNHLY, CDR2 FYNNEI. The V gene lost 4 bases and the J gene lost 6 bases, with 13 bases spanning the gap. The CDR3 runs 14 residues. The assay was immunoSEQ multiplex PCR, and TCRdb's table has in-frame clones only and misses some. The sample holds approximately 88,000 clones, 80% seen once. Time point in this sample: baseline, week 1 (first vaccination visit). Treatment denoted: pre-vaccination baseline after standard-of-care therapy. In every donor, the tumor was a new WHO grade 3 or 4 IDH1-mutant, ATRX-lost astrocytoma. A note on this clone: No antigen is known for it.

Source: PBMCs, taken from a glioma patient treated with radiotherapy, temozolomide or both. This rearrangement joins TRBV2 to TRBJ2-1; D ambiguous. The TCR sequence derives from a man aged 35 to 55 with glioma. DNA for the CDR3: TGTGCCAGCAGTGTTGTGGCCCTGGGCAATGAGCAGTTCTTC. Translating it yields CASSVVALGNEQFF.